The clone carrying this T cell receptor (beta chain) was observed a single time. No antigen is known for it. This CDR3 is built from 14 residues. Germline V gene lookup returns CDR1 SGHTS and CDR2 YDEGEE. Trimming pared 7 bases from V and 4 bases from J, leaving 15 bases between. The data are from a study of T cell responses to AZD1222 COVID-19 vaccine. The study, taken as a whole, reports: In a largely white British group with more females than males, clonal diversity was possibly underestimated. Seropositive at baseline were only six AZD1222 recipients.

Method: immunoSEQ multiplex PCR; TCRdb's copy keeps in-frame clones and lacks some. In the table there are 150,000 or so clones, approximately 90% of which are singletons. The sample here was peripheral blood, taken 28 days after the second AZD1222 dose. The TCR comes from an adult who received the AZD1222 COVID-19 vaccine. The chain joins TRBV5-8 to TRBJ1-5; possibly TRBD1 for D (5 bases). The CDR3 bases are TGTGCCAGCCTAAGGTCACAGGAAAATCAGCCCCAGCATTTT. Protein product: CASLRSQENQPQHF. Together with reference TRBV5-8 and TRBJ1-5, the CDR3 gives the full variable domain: EAGVTQSPTHLIKTRGQQATLRCSPISGHTSVYWYQQALGLGLQFLLWYDEGEERNRGNFPPRFSGRQFPNYSSELNVNALELEDSALYLCASLRSQENQPQHFGDGTRLSIL.